Each of the 6 T cell receptor beta chains below was sequenced from the same sample in a study of breast tumors, draining lymph nodes, adjacent tissues. TCRdb reprocessed the multiplex PCR reads via MiXCR and lists one record per CDR3 protein. In the table there are roughly 70,000 distinct CDR3 sequences, less than 50% of which are singletons. The sequenced material came from breast tumor tissue. The receptors stem from a female donor with breast cancer. Some clones in this sample may be carry-over from other donors' samples.

This clonotype was detected ten times or more. J is TRBJ1-2 and V is TRBV6-5; weak D call: TRBD1 (5 bases). From germline, CDR1 is MNHEY and CDR2 SVGAGI. V dropped 4 bases and J dropped 4 bases, with 10 bases sitting between them. The CDR3 extends over 13 amino acids. The chain's CDR3 is CASSWQGPYGYTF. CDR3 nucleotides: TGTGCCAGCAGTTGGCAGGGCCCCTATGGCTACACCTTC.

About this clonotype: One junction end disagrees with the germline gene, perhaps due to a read error. This chain's CDR3 is CASSGTRDTGELLF. CDR3 sequence (DNA): TGTGCCAGCAGCGGCACTAGGGACACCGGGGAGCTGCTTTTT. The rearrangement links TRBV9 to TRBJ2-2; TRBD1 might be the D (6 bases). Germline values: CDR1 SGDLS, CDR2 YYNGEE. The length of the CDR3 is 14 residues.

The chain carries TRBV11-1 and TRBJ2-7; 11 nucleotides agree with TRBD2. V shed 5 bases and J 11 bases; nucleotides not matched to a gene: 14. Germline CDR1 is SGHAT and CDR2 is FQDESV (reference sequence). The CDR3 covers 15 residues. The CDR3 nucleotides read TGTGCCAGCAGCCCCTCGACTAGCGGGGCCAAAAAGGAGTACTTC. This encodes CASSPSTSGAKKEYF.

Concerning this clonotype: This is likely a read error, given that the CDR3 carries no conserved phenylalanine or tryptophan at its end. The DNA is omitted, as the CDR3 cannot be located on it reliably, and the CDR3 follows TCRdb's listing. The V and J genes are TRBV7-2 and TRBJ1-4. Germline CDR1 and CDR2: SGHTA and FQGNSA. 12 amino acids form the CDR3, both terminal residues included. The CDR3 reads CASSLREGLAGI.

To note about this clonotype: Being one base from a much bigger clone, this may be a read error. This chain links TRBV5-4 with TRBJ2-4; D remains ambiguous. The ends were cut back, 4 bases at V and 3 bases at J, with 14 bases in the middle. Germline values: CDR1 SGHNT, CDR2 YYREEE (reference sequence). The CDR3 runs to 15 residues. For the CDR3, the DNA is TGTGCCAGCAGCCCGGGCGGACCGAACAAAAACATTCAGTACTTC. Amino acids: CASSPGGPNKNIQYF.

The V and J genes are TRBV9 and TRBJ2-6; no definite D call. This CDR3 contains 12 residues. Trimming took off 5 bases at V and 4 bases at J, with 4 bases between the two ends. Germline assignment: CDR1 SGDLS and CDR2 YYNGEE. The chain's CDR3 is CASSRGANVLTF. The CDR3 DNA follows: TGTGCCAGCAGTAGGGGGGCCAACGTCCTGACTTTC.